A selection of T cell receptor beta chains follows, all from one sample in a study of T cell repertoires in cytomegalovirus infection. TCRdb ran MiXCR on the reads and lists one entry per CDR3 protein. The sample lists 490,000 or so distinct CDR3 sequences, 11% occurring once. The source material was PBMCs. These receptors were taken from a human donor in good health (CMV status not recorded). Some clones in this sample may be carry-over from other donors' samples. Both conserved end residues are part of each CDR3. A D gene is named only where the DNA matches it firmly. Only some rows state a clone size, as once, few, many or a class for expanded clones.

J gene,D gene,clone size,V gene,CDR3 DNA,CDR3 protein
TRBJ2-1,.,few,TRBV19,TGTGCCACCCAGGGATTCGGTTATCACAATGAGCAGTTCTTC,CATQGFGYHNEQFF
TRBJ1-3,.,many,TRBV5-1,TGCGCCAGCAGCTTGGACCCAACAGGGTCTGGAAACACCATATATTTT,CASSLDPTGSGNTIYF
TRBJ2-1,TRBD1,many,TRBV4-1,TGCGCCAGCAGCCACCGTACAGGGGATGATGAGCAGTTCTTC,CASSHRTGDDEQFF
TRBJ2-2,.,many,TRBV14,TGTGCCAGCAGCCAGGCTGGCACCGGGGAGCTGTTTTTT,CASSQAGTGELFF
TRBJ2-7,.,few,TRBV7-9,TGTGCCAGCAGGGGTGGGGACTCCTACGAGCAGTACTTC,CASRGGDSYEQYF
TRBJ1-6,.,many,TRBV7-8,TGTGCCAGCAGCCCCGGGCGGTCCACAGATTCACCCCTCCACTTT,CASSPGRSTDSPLHF
TRBJ2-3,TRBD1,.,TRBV7-3,TGTGCCAGCAGCGTCGGACAGGGAATCACAGATACGCAGTATTTT,CASSVGQGITDTQYF
TRBJ1-1,TRBD1,many,TRBV12-3/TRBV12-4,TGTGCCAGCATGAGACCGGGACAGGGGGTCACTGAAGCTTTCTTT,CASMRPGQGVTEAFF
TRBJ2-2,TRBD2,few,TRBV20-1,TGCAGTGCAGCGACTAGCGGGAGGGGCACCGGGGAGCTGTTTTTT,CSAATSGRGTGELFF
TRBJ2-1,TRBD2,few,TRBV28,TGTGCCAGCAGTTTAGCGGGAGAGTATTACAATGAGCAGTTCTTC,CASSLAGEYYNEQFF
TRBJ2-3,.,.,TRBV5-4,TGTGCCAGCAGCTTGGGATCAGCGATCACAGTTACGCAGTATTTT,CASSLGSAITVTQYF
TRBJ2-1,.,many,TRBV28,TGTGCCAGCACTCCATTCGGGGAATCCTACAATGAGCAGTTCTTC,CASTPFGESYNEQFF
TRBJ1-6,.,few,TRBV7-9,TGTGCCAGCAGCTTAGCGCAACTCCTAGCACCCCTCCACTTT,CASSLAQLLAPLHF
TRBJ2-3,TRBD1,many,TRBV7-9,TGTGCCAGCAGCAGCCGACAGGGGATCACAGATACGCAGTATTTT,CASSSRQGITDTQYF
TRBJ1-6,TRBD1,many,TRBV7-2,TGTGCCAGCAGCCAGCGACAGGGGACGGGGACCTCACCCCTCCACTTT,CASSQRQGTGTSPLHF
TRBJ2-7,TRBD1,many,TRBV5-6,TGTGCCAGCAGCTTCGGGACAGGGGGTTTTAACTACGAGCAGTACTTC,CASSFGTGGFNYEQYF
TRBJ1-5,.,many,TRBV29-1,TGCAGCGTCCAGCCCCATAGCAATCAGCCCCAGCATTTT,CSVQPHSNQPQHF
TRBJ1-5,.,many,TRBV28,TGTGCCAGCAGTTTATTGGGACGGACTAGCAATCAGCCCCAGCATTTT,CASSLLGRTSNQPQHF
TRBJ2-3,TRBD2,few,TRBV4-1,TGCGCCAGCAGGGCTAGCGGGGCGAGCACAGATACGCAGTATTTT,CASRASGASTDTQYF
TRBJ1-1,.,many,TRBV7-9,TGTGCCAGCAGCTCCAAGAGACAGGACACTGAAGCTTTCTTT,CASSSKRQDTEAFF
TRBJ2-1,TRBD2,many,TRBV28,TGTGCCAGCAGTTTCGCTCTAACTAGCGGGAGGGGTACCCGCCCAGGGATCAATGAGCAGTTCTTC,CASSFALTSGRGTRPGINEQFF
TRBJ2-7,.,few,TRBV5-1,TGCGCCAGCAGCGAGGGCCACCCCTACGAGCAGTACTTC,CASSEGHPYEQYF
TRBJ1-4,.,many,TRBV3-1,TGTGCCAGCAGCCAACTGGGCAGGGGTCATGAAAAACTGTTTTTT,CASSQLGRGHEKLFF
TRBJ1-1,.,.,TRBV5-4,TGTGCCAGCAGCTTAAACAGGAACTCTATGGGTGAAGCTTTCTTT,CASSLNRNSMGEAFF
TRBJ2-7,.,.,TRBV3-1,TGTGCCAGCAGCTCCGGGTCGGTTTATTACGAGCAGTACTTC,CASSSGSVYYEQYF
TRBJ2-1,.,many,TRBV7-3,TGTGCCAGCAGCTCCCACCGGGAGCAGTTCTTC,CASSSHREQFF